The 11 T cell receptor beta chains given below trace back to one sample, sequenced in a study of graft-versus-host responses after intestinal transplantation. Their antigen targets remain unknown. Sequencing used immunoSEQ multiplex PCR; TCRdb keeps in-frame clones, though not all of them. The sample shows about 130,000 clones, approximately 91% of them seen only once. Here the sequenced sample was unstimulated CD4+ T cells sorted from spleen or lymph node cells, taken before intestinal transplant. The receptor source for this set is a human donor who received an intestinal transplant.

The CDR3 coding sequence is TGTGCCAGCTCACCACGGCAGCCCCATACCTCCTACAATGAGCAGTTCTTC. This codes for CASSPRQPHTSYNEQFF. This sequence joins TRBV18 and TRBJ2-1; D gene unclear. CDR3 length: 17 residues. Germline CDR1 and CDR2: KGHSH and LQKENI. The V gene lost 1 base and the J gene lost 0 bases, with 13 bases spanning the gap.

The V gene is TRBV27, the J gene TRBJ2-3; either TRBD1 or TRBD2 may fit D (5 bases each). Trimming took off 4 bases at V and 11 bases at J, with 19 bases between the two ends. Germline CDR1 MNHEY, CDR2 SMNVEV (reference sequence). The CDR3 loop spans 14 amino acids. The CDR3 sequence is CASSWDRSQKRQYF. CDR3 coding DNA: TGTGCCAGCAGTTGGGACCGATCTCAAAAAAGGCAGTATTTT.

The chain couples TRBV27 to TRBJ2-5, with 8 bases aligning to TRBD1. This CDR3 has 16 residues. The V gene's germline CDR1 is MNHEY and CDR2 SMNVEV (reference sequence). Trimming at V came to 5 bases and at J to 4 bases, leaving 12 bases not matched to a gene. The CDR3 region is CASSTRRQGTGETQYF. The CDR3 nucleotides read TGTGCCAGCAGTACCAGACGACAGGGGACAGGAGAGACCCAGTACTTC.

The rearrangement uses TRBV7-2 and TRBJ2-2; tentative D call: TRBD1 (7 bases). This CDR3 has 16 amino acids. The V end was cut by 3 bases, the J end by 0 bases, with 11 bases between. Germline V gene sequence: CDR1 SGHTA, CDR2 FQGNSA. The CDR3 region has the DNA TGTGCCAGCAGCTTTGGAGGGGGCGCGAACACCGGGGAGCTGTTTTTT. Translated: CASSFGGGANTGELFF.

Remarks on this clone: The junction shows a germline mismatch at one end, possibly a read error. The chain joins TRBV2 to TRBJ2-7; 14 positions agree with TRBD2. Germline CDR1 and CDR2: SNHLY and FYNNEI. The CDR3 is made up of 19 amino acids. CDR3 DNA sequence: TGTGCCAGCAGAGAAGGGACAGCGCGGGGACTAGCGGGAGTTAACGAGCAGTACTTC. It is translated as CASREGTARGLAGVNEQYF.

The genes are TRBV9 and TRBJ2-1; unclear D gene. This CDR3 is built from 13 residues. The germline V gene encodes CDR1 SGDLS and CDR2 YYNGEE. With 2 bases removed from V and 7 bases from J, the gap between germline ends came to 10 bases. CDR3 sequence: CASSVDVGNEQFF. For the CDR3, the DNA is TGTGCCAGCAGCGTCGATGTGGGGAATGAGCAGTTCTTC.

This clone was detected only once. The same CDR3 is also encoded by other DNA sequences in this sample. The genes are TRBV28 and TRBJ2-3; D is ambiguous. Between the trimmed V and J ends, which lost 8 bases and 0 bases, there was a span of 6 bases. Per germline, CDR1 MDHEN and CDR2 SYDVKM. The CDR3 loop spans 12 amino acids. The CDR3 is CASRSSTDTQYF. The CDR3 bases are TGTGCCAGCCGGTCTAGCACAGATACGCAGTATTTT.

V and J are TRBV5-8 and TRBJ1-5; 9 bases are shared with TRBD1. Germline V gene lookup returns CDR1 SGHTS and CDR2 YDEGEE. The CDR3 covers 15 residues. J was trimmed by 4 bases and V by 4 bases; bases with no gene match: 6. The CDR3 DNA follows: TGTGCCAGCAGCCTAGGACAGGGGTTGAATCAGCCCCAGCATTTT. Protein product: CASSLGQGLNQPQHF.

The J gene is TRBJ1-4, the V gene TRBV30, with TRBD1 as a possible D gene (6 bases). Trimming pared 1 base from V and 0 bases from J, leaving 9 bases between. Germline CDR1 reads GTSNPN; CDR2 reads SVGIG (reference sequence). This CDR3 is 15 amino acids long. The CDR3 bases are TGTGCCTGGAGTGGACAGGAGGCAACTAATGAAAAACTGTTTTTT. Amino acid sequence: CAWSGQEATNEKLFF.

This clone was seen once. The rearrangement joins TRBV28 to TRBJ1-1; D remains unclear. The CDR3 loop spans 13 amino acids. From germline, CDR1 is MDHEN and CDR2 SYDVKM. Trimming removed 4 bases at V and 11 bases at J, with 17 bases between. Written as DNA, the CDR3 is TGTGCCAGCAGTTCCCGGCCTCCCTCGAGGGCTTTCTTT. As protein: CASSSRPPSRAFF.

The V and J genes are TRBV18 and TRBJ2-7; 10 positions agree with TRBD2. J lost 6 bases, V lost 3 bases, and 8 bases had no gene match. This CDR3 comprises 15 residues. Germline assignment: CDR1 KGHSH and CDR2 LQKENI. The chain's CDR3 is CASSPLAGESGEQYF. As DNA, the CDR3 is TGTGCCAGCTCACCGCTAGCGGGAGAGTCGGGCGAGCAGTACTTC.